One and the same sample provided the 8 T cell receptor beta chains below, sequenced in a study of blood T cell repertoires in COVID-19. Libraries were prepared by immunoSEQ multiplex PCR; TCRdb keeps only in-frame clonotypes and omits some of them. Counted here are fewer than 200,000 clones, less than 90% occurring once; the ten biggest clones make up 3% to 3.5%. Sequenced sample: PBMCs or T cells enriched from blood (not recorded which). The receptors were sampled from a woman in her twenties or thirties who had been exposed to COVID-19.

This clone showed up just a few times. The V call is TRBV9, the J call TRBJ2-1; D is unresolved. Trimming left V 0 bases short and J 0 bases short, with 10 bases between. This CDR3 has 16 amino acids. The germline V gene has CDR1 SGDLS and CDR2 YYNGEE. The CDR3, as DNA: TGTGCCAGCAGCGTAGCGCGGTTCAGCTCCTACAATGAGCAGTTCTTC. Its protein product is CASSVARFSSYNEQFF.

This clone was counted only a few times. The chain uses TRBV5-1 and TRBJ1-2; tentatively, D is TRBD1 (6 bases). Trimming removed 0 bases from V and 8 bases from J, with 17 bases in between. The CDR3 is made up of 15 amino acids. The V gene's germline CDR1 is SGHRS and CDR2 YFSETQ. CDR3 sequence reads: CASSLEGPTGYGYTF. The CDR3 nucleotides read TGCGCCAGCAGCTTGGAGGGCCCAACAGGGTACGGCTACACCTTC. Full variable domain (missing parts from reference TRBV5-1 and TRBJ1-2): KAGVTQTPRYLIKTRGQQVTLSCSPISGHRSVSWYQQTPGQGLQFLFEYFSETQRNKGNFPGRFSGRQFSNSRSEMNVSTLELGDSALYLCASSLEGPTGYGYTFGSGTRLTVV.

The chain joins TRBV5-6 to TRBJ1-3; unclear D gene. The CDR3 totals 16 residues. Germline V gene sequence: CDR1 SGHDT, CDR2 YYEEEE. Trimming removed 3 bases from V and 4 bases from J, with 17 bases in between. The CDR3 sequence is CASSSPDYRVGNTIYF. Written as DNA, the CDR3 is TGTGCCAGCAGCTCGCCCGATTATCGGGTGGGAAACACCATATATTTT.

In the case of this clone: Different DNA sequences within this sample yield the same CDR3. The gene calls are TRBV10-3 and TRBJ2-7; the D is unclear. Trimming took off 4 bases at V and 3 bases at J, with 7 bases between the two ends. The CDR3 is 12 residues long. Germline V gives CDR1 ENHRY, CDR2 SYGVKD. DNA for the CDR3: TGTGCCATCAGTGGCGATAGCTACGAGCAGTACTTC. It translates to CAISGDSYEQYF.

This chain uses TRBV5-6 with TRBJ2-7; 7 positions match TRBD1. Losses at the gene ends were 5 bases for V and 4 bases for J; bases not matched to a gene: 12. There are 15 residues in the CDR3. CDR1 and CDR2 (germline): SGHDT, YYEEEE. The CDR3 nucleotides read TGTGCCAGCAGGGGGAATGGACAGGATTTGTACGAGCAGTACTTC. Translation gives CASRGNGQDLYEQYF.

V gene TRBV4-1 combines with J gene TRBJ2-1; D not resolved. Germline V gene data show CDR1 as MGHRA and CDR2 as YSYEKL. The CDR3 has 15 residues. Trimming took off 0 bases at V and 5 bases at J, with 11 bases between the two ends. The CDR3 nucleotides are TGCGCCAGCAGCCAAGATTCAGGATGGGACAATGAGCAGTTCTTC. Translating gives CASSQDSGWDNEQFF.

The genes are TRBV11-3 and TRBJ2-1, with 7 positions matching TRBD2. CDR3 length: 18 residues. The V gene's germline CDR1 is SGHNT and CDR2 YENEEA. V lost 0 bases, J lost 0 bases, and 8 bases stayed unmatched. CDR3 residues: CASSLDGASGSSYNEQFF. Written as DNA, the CDR3 is TGTGCCAGCAGCTTAGACGGCGCTAGCGGAAGCTCCTACAATGAGCAGTTCTTC.

The chain couples TRBV4-3 to TRBJ2-7; 7 nucleotides align to TRBD1. Trimming at V came to 2 bases and at J to 2 bases, leaving 3 bases not matched to a gene. CDR3 length: 14 residues. CDR1 and CDR2 from the germline V gene are LGHNA and YSLEER. CDR3 bases: TGCGCCAGCAGCCAAAGGACAGGAGCCTACGAGCAGTACTTC. It translates to CASSQRTGAYEQYF.